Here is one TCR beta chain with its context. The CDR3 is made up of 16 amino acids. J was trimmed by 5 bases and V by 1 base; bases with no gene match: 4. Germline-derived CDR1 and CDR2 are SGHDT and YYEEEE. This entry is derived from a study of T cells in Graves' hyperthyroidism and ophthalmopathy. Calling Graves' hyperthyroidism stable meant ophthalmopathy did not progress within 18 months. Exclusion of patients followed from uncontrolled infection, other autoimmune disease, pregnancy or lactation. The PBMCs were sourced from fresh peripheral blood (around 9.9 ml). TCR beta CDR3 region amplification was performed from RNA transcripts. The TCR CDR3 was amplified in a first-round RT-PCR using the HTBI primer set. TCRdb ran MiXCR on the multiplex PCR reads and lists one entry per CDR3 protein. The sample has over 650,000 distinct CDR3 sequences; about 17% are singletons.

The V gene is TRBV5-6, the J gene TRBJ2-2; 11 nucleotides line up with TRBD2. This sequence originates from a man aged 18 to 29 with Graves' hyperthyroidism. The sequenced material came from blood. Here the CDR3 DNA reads TGTGCCAGCAGCTTGCAGGCTAGCGGGAGGACCGGGGAGCTGTTTTTT. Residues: CASSLQASGRTGELFF.